The 25 T cell receptor beta chains below come from one sample, sequenced in a study of T cell changes during pregnancy in multiple sclerosis (dated by TCRdb to the late 2010s). Receptor libraries were prepared by the immunoSEQ multiplex PCR assay. As stored in TCRdb, this immuneACCESS dataset retains in-frame rearrangements with V and J assigned. A fraction of the clones does not appear; measured against another copy, unresolved V genes explain less than half of the discrepancy, and the remainder lacks a known reason. Present in this sample are approximately 23,000 clones, around 89% of which were seen just once. The top ten hold 5.5% to 8% of the sample. The sample in question was CD8+ T cells from peripheral blood mononuclear cells, obtained in the first trimester of pregnancy. Source of these receptors: a female donor with multiple sclerosis, enrolled in a pregnancy study.

J is TRBJ2-1 and V is TRBV14; D gene ambiguous. The CDR3 is 13 residues long. Trimming removed 4 bases from V and 2 bases from J, with 6 bases in between. Germline CDR1 and CDR2: SGHDN and FVKESK. The DNA of the CDR3 is TGTGCCAGCAGCCCCCCCGCCTACAATGAGCAGTTCTTC. This gives the protein CASSPPAYNEQFF.

The rearrangement joins TRBV9 to TRBJ2-1; no clear D gene. Germline V gene lookup returns CDR1 SGDLS and CDR2 YYNGEE. V dropped 1 base and J dropped 7 bases, with 9 bases sitting between them. The CDR3 sequence is 13 residues long. CDR3: CASSVIGLNEQFF. CDR3 in DNA: TGTGCCAGCAGCGTAATTGGCTTAAATGAGCAGTTCTTC.

As to this clone: The conserved phenylalanine or tryptophan normally closing the CDR3 is absent here, so this likely arose from a read error. The DNA is omitted, as the CDR3 cannot be located on it reliably, and the CDR3 follows TCRdb's listing. The CDR3 sequence is CASSFRQAERL. The J gene is TRBJ2-7, the V gene TRBV27; TRBD2 is taken as the D call from the table, unchecked against the DNA. Germline CDR1 MNHEY, CDR2 SMNVEV (reference sequence). The CDR3 is 11 residues long, counting both termini.

V and J are TRBV6-5 and TRBJ2-3; no clear D. The germline V gene encodes CDR1 MNHEY and CDR2 SVGAGI. V was pared by 3 bases and J by 6 bases, with 10 bases between. The CDR3 contains 13 residues. DNA for the CDR3: TGTGCCAGCAGTTATGTGGCCCAGGATACGCAGTATTTT. Amino acid sequence: CASSYVAQDTQYF.

This clone appeared a few times. V is TRBV13 and J is TRBJ2-7; 7 bases match TRBD2. The J segment lost 3 bases and the V segment lost 5 bases, leaving 13 bases of the junction unmatched. The CDR3 has 16 amino acids. The V gene's germline CDR1 is PRHDT and CDR2 FYEKMQ (reference sequence). In DNA form, the CDR3 reads TGTGCCAGCAGCCCCCCACCGGGCGGGAGAGGCTACGAGCAGTACTTC. This translates into CASSPPPGGRGYEQYF.

The V and J genes are TRBV27 and TRBJ1-2; 8 bases line up with TRBD1. Germline V lookup: CDR1 MNHEY, CDR2 SMNVEV (reference sequence). The trim removed 3 bases at V and 4 bases at J, leaving 4 bases unmatched. The CDR3 is 14 amino acids. The CDR3 here is CASSFSGGGYGYTF. CDR3 coding DNA: TGTGCCAGCAGTTTTTCAGGGGGCGGCTATGGCTACACCTTC.

In the case of this clone: The sample contains more than one DNA sequence encoding this CDR3. The chain recombines TRBV27 with TRBJ1-5; the match to TRBD1 covers 10 bases. This CDR3 comprises 15 residues. The trim removed 5 bases at V and 2 bases at J, leaving 3 bases unmatched. CDR1 and CDR2 (germline): MNHEY, SMNVEV (reference sequence). CDR3 DNA: TGTGCCAGCAGTGCCGGGACAGGGGGCAATCAGCCCCAGCATTTT. It translates to CASSAGTGGNQPQHF.

The chain combines TRBV19 with TRBJ1-5; no clear D gene. This CDR3 region has 13 residues. From germline, CDR1 is LNHDA and CDR2 SQIVND (reference sequence). Trimming took off 3 bases at V and 6 bases at J, with 9 bases between the two ends. The chain's CDR3 is CASSMSLGQPQHF. The CDR3 DNA is TGTGCCAGTAGTATGAGCCTTGGTCAGCCCCAGCATTTT.

This clone is termed medium-sized. The chain is built from TRBV6-1 and TRBJ2-7, with TRBD1 matching over 8 bases. The CDR3 extends over 14 amino acids. The germline gives CDR1 MNHNS, CDR2 SASEGT. Germline trimming cut 7 bases from V and 6 bases from J; bases unmatched to any gene: 11. CDR3 nucleotide sequence: TGTGCCAGCACCCCGACAGGGGAAAGTTCCGAGCAGTACTTC. This sequence encodes CASTPTGESSEQYF.

This clone has just a few counts. Germline is not matched at one junction end, which may reflect a read error. The V and J genes are TRBV7-7 and TRBJ2-3, with TRBD1 matching over 7 bases. The CDR3 consists of 14 residues. CDR1 is SSHAT, CDR2 FNYEAQ, per germline (reference sequence). The CDR3 nucleotides are TGTGCTAGCAGCATGGGACAGAGCACAGATACGCAGTATTTT. Translated: CASSMGQSTDTQYF.

The V and J genes are TRBV28 and TRBJ1-2; D may be TRBD1 (6 bases). V lost 6 bases, J lost 8 bases, and 19 bases lay in between. The length of the CDR3 is 14 residues. Germline CDR1 is MDHEN and CDR2 is SYDVKM. As DNA, the CDR3 is TGTGCCAGCAGAAACCCGAGCGGGGGCGCCGGCTACACCTTC. Its protein product is CASRNPSGGAGYTF.

A few counts support this clone. The chain is built from TRBV6-4 and TRBJ1-6; TRBD1 matches at 8 bases. The CDR3 spans 14 residues. V trimming: 0 bases; J trimming: 10 bases; junction bases outside the gene matches: 2. CDR1 is MRHNA, CDR2 SNTAGT, per germline. The DNA of the CDR3 is TGTGCCAGCAGTGACTCTTCAGGGGGCTCACCCCTCCACTTT. Its translation: CASSDSSGGSPLHF.

The chain is built from TRBV18 and TRBJ2-5, with a weak D call TRBD1 (6 bases). Deletions cut 2 bases from V and 6 bases from J, with 22 bases between. The CDR3 loop spans 17 amino acids. Per germline, CDR1 KGHSH and CDR2 LQKENI. The CDR3 coding sequence is TGTGCCAGCTCACCATGGGACACCGGGACCGGGTGGCAGACCCAGTACTTC. Translated: CASSPWDTGTGWQTQYF.

This clone was seen once. V is TRBV28 and J is TRBJ2-7, with TRBD2 matching over 14 bases. Germline V gene lookup returns CDR1 MDHEN and CDR2 SYDVKM. The CDR3 totals 16 residues. V dropped 2 bases and J dropped 2; count of bases not matched to a gene: 2. The CDR3 nucleotides are TGTGCCAGCAGTTTAGGGACTAGCGGGAGACCCTACGAGCAGTACTTC. As protein: CASSLGTSGRPYEQYF.

The chain uses TRBV25-1 and TRBJ2-7; a weak D match, TRBD1 (6 bases). The CDR3 length is 13 residues. Germline V gives CDR1 MGHDK, CDR2 SYGVNS. The V end was cut by 9 bases, the J end by 0 bases, with 12 bases between. The CDR3, as DNA: TGTGCCAGGGACAGTCCGAGCTCCTACGAGCAGTACTTC. Translating gives CARDSPSSYEQYF.

This chain connects TRBV28 to TRBJ1-5; perhaps TRBD1 as D (5 bases). From germline, CDR1 is MDHEN and CDR2 SYDVKM. The CDR3 loop spans 16 amino acids. V lost 6 bases and J 5 bases, leaving 20 bases between the germline ends. The CDR3, as DNA: TGTGCCAGCAGCCCCAGCGCTGCAGGGTATCATCAGCCCCAGCATTTT. Amino acid sequence: CASSPSAAGYHQPQHF.

The chain carries TRBV6-1 and TRBJ2-7; D is undetermined. Germline V gene lookup returns CDR1 MNHNS and CDR2 SASEGT. Trimming left V 2 bases short and J 6 bases short, with 8 bases between. This CDR3 has 12 amino acids. CDR3 in amino acids: CASSELGGEQYF. The CDR3 DNA sequence: TGTGCCAGCAGTGAACTAGGTGGCGAGCAGTACTTC.

V and J are TRBV5-4 and TRBJ1-2; 8 bases line up with TRBD1. The CDR3 contains 17 residues. The V and J ends lost 3 bases and 3 bases, in that order; junction bases with no gene match: 13. Germline loops: CDR1 SGHNT, CDR2 YYREEE (reference sequence). The CDR3 protein is CASSSRSGGAGDYGYTF. The CDR3, as DNA: TGTGCCAGCAGCTCCCGATCAGGGGGCGCGGGGGACTATGGCTACACCTTC.

The chain employs TRBV28 and TRBJ2-7; 7 positions agree with TRBD1. V lost 5 bases and J lost 1; bases outside the gene matches: 5. The germline V gene has CDR1 MDHEN and CDR2 SYDVKM. The CDR3 runs 14 residues. In DNA form, the CDR3 reads TGTGCCAGCAGTCCTTCGACAGGGTCCTACGAGCAGTACTTC. Amino acids: CASSPSTGSYEQYF.

The chain couples TRBV9 to TRBJ2-4; D not certain. Germline assignment: CDR1 SGDLS and CDR2 YYNGEE. Trimming took 3 bases from V and 8 from J, leaving 12 bases between them. The CDR3 has 13 residues. For the CDR3, the DNA is TGTGCCAGCAGCGCCTCTGGAGACTACATTCAGTACTTC. The encoded protein is CASSASGDYIQYF.

The chain has TRBV5-6 and TRBJ2-2; no clear D gene. The germline V gene has CDR1 SGHDT and CDR2 YYEEEE. Trimming pared 4 bases from V and 6 bases from J, leaving 7 bases between. The CDR3 contains 12 residues. CDR3 bases: TGTGCCAGCAGCCGCGGTCCCGGGGAGCTGTTTTTT. Its translation is CASSRGPGELFF.

This clone has just a few counts. The chain employs TRBV19 and TRBJ1-1, with 7 bases matching TRBD1. The length of the CDR3 is 16 residues. V shed 2 bases and J 5 bases; nucleotides not matched to a gene: 11. Per the germline V gene, CDR1 is LNHDA and CDR2 is SQIVND (reference sequence). The CDR3 DNA reads as TGTGCCAGTAGTATACTAGGGGGCATTGGTGGAACTGAAGCTTTCTTT. As protein: CASSILGGIGGTEAFF.

The gene calls are TRBV6-4 and TRBJ2-2; the D gene is possibly TRBD2 (6 bases). The V and J ends lost 6 bases and 3 bases respectively, with 14 bases between them. CDR1 is MRHNA, CDR2 SNTAGT, per germline. The length of the CDR3 is 15 residues. CDR3 bases: TGTGCCAGCAGGCGGGAAGGGGCGGACACCGGGGAGCTGTTTTTT. As protein: CASRREGADTGELFF.

As DNA, the CDR3 is TGCAGCGGCTTTATGCGGGAGGGGAATGAGCAGTTCTTC. Protein product: CSGFMREGNEQFF. V gene TRBV29-1 combines with J gene TRBJ2-1, with TRBD2 matching over 9 bases. CDR1 SQVTM and CDR2 ANQGSEA come from the germline V gene. The J segment lost 7 bases and the V segment lost 7 bases, leaving 8 bases of the junction unmatched. The CDR3 length is 13 residues.

The CDR3 region is CASSIGESYNEQFF. The DNA for the CDR3 is TGTGCCAGTAGTATCGGGGAATCCTACAATGAGCAGTTCTTC. This chain uses TRBV19 with TRBJ2-1; TRBD2 is a possible D gene (5 bases). The germline V gene has CDR1 LNHDA and CDR2 SQIVND (reference sequence). V was shortened by 3 bases and J by 1 base, with 7 bases between the two germline ends. The CDR3 runs 14 residues.